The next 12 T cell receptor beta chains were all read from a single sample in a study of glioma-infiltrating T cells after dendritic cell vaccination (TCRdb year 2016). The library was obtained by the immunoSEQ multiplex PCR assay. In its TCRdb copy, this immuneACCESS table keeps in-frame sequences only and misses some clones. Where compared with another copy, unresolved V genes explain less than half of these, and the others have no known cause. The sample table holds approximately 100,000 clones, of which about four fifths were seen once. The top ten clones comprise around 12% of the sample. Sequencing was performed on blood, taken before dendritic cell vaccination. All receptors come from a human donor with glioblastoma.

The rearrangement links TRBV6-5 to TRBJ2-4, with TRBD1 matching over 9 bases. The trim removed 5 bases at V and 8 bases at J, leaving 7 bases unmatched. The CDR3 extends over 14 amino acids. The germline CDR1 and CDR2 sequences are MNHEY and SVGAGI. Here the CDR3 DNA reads TGTGCCAGCAGTCTACAGGGGGCCCCAGACATTCAGTACTTC. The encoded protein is CASSLQGAPDIQYF.

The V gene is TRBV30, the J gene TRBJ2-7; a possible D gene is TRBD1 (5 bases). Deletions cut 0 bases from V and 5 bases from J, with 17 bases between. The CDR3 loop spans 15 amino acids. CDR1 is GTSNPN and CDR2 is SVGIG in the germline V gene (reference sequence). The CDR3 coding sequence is TGTGCCTGGAGTGTCGATTTTGGGGCTTCGAACGAGCAGTACTTC. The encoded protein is CAWSVDFGASNEQYF.

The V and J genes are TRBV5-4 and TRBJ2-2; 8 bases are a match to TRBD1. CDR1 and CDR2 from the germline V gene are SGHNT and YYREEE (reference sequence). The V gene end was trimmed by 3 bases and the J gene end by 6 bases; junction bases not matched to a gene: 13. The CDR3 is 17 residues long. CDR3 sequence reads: CASSSLRGPPPSGELFF. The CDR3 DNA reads TGTGCCAGCAGCTCCCTCAGGGGGCCCCCCCCATCCGGGGAGCTGTTTTTT. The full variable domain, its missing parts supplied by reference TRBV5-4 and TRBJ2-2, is ETGVTQSPTHLIKTRGQQVTLRCSSQSGHNTVSWYQQALGQGPQFIFQYYREEENGRGNFPPRFSGLQFPNYSSELNVNALELDDSALYLCASSSLRGPPPSGELFFGEGSRLTVL.

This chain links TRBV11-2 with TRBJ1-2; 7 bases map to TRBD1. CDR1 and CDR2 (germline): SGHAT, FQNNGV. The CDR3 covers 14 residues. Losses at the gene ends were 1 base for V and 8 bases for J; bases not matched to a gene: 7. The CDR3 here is CASSLGGTARGYTF. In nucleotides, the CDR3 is TGTGCCAGCAGCTTAGGGGGGACAGCCAGGGGCTACACCTTC.

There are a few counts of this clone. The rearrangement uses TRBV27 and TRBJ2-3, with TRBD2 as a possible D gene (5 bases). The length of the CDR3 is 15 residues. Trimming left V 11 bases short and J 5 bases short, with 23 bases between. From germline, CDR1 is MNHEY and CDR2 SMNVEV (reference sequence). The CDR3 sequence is CACSASTYRGDTQYF. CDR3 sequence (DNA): TGTGCCTGTAGTGCCTCTACCTATCGGGGAGATACGCAGTATTTT.

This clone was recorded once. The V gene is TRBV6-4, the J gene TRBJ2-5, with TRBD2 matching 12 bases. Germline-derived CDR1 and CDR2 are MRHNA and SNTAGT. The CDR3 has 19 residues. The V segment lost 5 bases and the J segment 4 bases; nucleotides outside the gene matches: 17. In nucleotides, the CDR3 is TGTGCCAGCAGTCGTACTAGCGGGGGGCAACCTCAAGTCCCAGAGACCCAGTACTTC. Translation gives CASSRTSGGQPQVPETQYF.

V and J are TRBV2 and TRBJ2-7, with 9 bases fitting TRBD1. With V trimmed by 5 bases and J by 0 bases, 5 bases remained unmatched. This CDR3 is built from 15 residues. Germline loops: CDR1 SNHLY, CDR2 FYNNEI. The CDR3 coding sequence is TGTGCCAGCAGTTGGGACAGGGCAGGCTCCTACGAGCAGTACTTC. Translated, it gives CASSWDRAGSYEQYF. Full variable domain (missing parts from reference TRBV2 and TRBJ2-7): EPEVTQTPSHQVTQMGQEVILRCVPISNHLYFYWYRQILGQKVEFLVSFYNNEISEKSEIFDDQFSVERPDGSNFTLKIRSTKLEDSAMYFCASSWDRAGSYEQYFGPGTRLTVT.

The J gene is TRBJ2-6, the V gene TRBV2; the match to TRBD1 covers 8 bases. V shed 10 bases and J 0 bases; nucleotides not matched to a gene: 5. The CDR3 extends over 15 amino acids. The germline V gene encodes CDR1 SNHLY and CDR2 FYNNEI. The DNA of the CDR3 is TGTGCCACACGGGACAGGTACTCTGGGGCCAACGTCCTGACTTTC. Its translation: CATRDRYSGANVLTF.

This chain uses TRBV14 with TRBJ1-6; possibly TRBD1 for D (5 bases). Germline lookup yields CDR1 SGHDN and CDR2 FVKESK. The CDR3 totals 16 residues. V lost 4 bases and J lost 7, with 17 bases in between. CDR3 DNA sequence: TGTGCCAGCAGCCTCATGGGGGGGATAAGGAATTCACCCCTCCACTTT. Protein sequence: CASSLMGGIRNSPLHF.

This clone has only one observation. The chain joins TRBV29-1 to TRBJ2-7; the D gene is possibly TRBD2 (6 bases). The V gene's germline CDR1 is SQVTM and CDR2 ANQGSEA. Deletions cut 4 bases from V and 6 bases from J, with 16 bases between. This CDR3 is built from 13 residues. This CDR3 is CSVGGVIQGEQYF. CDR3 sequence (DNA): TGCAGCGTTGGGGGGGTCATTCAGGGCGAGCAGTACTTC.

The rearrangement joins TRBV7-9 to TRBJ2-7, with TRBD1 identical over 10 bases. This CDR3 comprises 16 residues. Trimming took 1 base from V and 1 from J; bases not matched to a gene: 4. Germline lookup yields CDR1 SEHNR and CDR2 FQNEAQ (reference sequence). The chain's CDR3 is CASSLVGTGESYEQYF. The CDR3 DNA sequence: TGTGCCAGCAGCTTAGTCGGGACAGGGGAATCCTACGAGCAGTACTTC.

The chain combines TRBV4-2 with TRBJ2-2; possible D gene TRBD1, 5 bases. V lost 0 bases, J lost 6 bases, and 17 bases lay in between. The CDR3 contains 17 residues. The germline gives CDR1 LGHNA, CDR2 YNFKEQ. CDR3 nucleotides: TGTGCCAGCAGCCAAGAGGACAACCCCACCCCGCCCGGGGAGCTGTTTTTT. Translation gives CASSQEDNPTPPGELFF.